This is a list of T cell receptor beta chains from one sample in a study of CD8 T cells in Susac syndrome. TCRdb re-called the immunoSEQ multiplex PCR reads with MiXCR, one entry per CDR3 protein. The sample holds 400,000 to 550,000 distinct CDR3 sequences, approximately 85% seen once. The sample comprised CD8+ T cells from PBMCs. These receptors were collected from a human donor with multiple sclerosis. Both conserved end residues are trimmed from each CDR3. For some rows the clone size is stated as once, few or many, or as a class when expanded; others skip it.

TRBV5-6	TRBJ2-7	.	ASSLAVQGWTYEQY
TRBV30	TRBJ1-2	.	AWSGIGRFGGYT
TRBV19	TRBJ2-1	.	ASEGQPSYNEQF
TRBV6-1	TRBJ2-7	.	ASSGLTGAEQY
TRBV20-1	TRBJ2-5	once	SARDRRRNHPTQY
TRBV29-1	TRBJ2-7	.	SALQGSLGEQY
TRBV27	TRBJ2-3	.	ASSPYLADLNRDTQY
TRBV20-1	TRBJ2-3	.	SASSGDTQY
TRBV7-9	TRBJ2-1	.	ASSKGNNEQF
TRBV27	TRBJ1-2	.	ASLSLQGQYSNYGYT
TRBV12-5	TRBJ2-4	.	ASGLVGWDRGHGVAKNIQY
TRBV30	TRBJ2-1	.	AWSDRERGGSYNEQF
TRBV19	TRBJ1-5	.	ASSDAGNQPQH
TRBV4-1	TRBJ1-2	.	ASSQGPELGGYT
TRBV6-5	TRBJ1-2	few	ASSYVVGGGNGYT
TRBV7-8	TRBJ2-2	.	ASSGRDSVTGELF
TRBV6-4	TRBJ2-3	.	ASSALAGRSDTQY
TRBV6-2/TRBV6-3	TRBJ2-1	few	ASSYLASEQF
TRBV19	TRBJ2-5	once	ASSTGQYQETQY
TRBV5-1	TRBJ1-1	.	ASSFWGRPLKTF
TRBV28	TRBJ2-1	.	ASSREGGALNEQF